This passage covers 11 T cell receptor beta chains from one sample sequenced in a study of Graves' ophthalmopathy and Graves' hyperthyroidism. Amplification of the TCR beta CDR3 regions used RNA transcripts (as template). HTBI primers were used in a first-round RT-PCR, which preceded a second-round multiplex PCR. TCRdb redid the calling of the multiplex PCR reads with MiXCR, one entry per CDR3 protein. In the table there are around 670,000 distinct CDR3 sequences, roughly 41% of which are singletons. Sequencing was carried out using peripheral blood. The receptors come from an adult man with Graves' ophthalmopathy.

In the case of this clonotype: A much larger clone lies a single base off, so this may be a read error. The V gene is TRBV7-2, the J gene TRBJ2-5; D perhaps matches TRBD2 (6 bases). The CDR3 extends over 15 amino acids. Trimming left V 2 bases short and J 5 bases short, with 15 bases between. Germline V gene data show CDR1 as SGHTA and CDR2 as FQGNSA. CDR3 region: CASSLLRDLLETQYF. CDR3 sequence (DNA): TGTGCCAGCAGCTTATTGCGGGACTTGCTGGAGACCCAGTACTTC.

The J gene is TRBJ2-5, the V gene TRBV5-1, with 11 bases lining up with TRBD2. With V trimmed by 5 bases and J by 5 bases, 8 bases remained unmatched. Germline loops: CDR1 SGHRS, CDR2 YFSETQ. CDR3 length: 15 residues. The CDR3 sequence is CASRGTSGRAETQYF. Written as DNA, the CDR3 is TGCGCCAGCAGGGGTACTAGCGGGAGAGCTGAGACCCAGTACTTC. The full variable domain, its missing parts supplied by reference TRBV5-1 and TRBJ2-5, is KAGVTQTPRYLIKTRGQQVTLSCSPISGHRSVSWYQQTPGQGLQFLFEYFSETQRNKGNFPGRFSGRQFSNSRSEMNVSTLELGDSALYLCASRGTSGRAETQYFGPGTRLLVL.

This clonotype was observed a single time. The chain recombines TRBV11-2 with TRBJ2-7; 11 positions match TRBD1. The CDR3 runs 16 residues. The V segment lost 5 bases and the J segment 2 bases; nucleotides outside the gene matches: 8. Germline lookup yields CDR1 SGHAT and CDR2 FQNNGV. CDR3: CASSPRTGGSAYEQYF. For the CDR3, the DNA is TGTGCCAGCAGCCCCAGGACAGGGGGCTCCGCCTACGAGCAGTACTTC.

The genes are TRBV2 and TRBJ1-1; D uncertain. There are 9 residues in the CDR3. Germline CDR1 SNHLY, CDR2 FYNNEI. CDR3 DNA: TGTACCTTGAACACTGAAGCTTTCTTT. Protein: CTLNTEAFF.

This clonotype came up many times. The chain couples TRBV20-1 to TRBJ2-7, with 9 bases that match TRBD1. CDR3 size: 13 residues. V shed 3 bases, J shed 3 bases, and the junction held 3 bases outside the gene matches. Looked up from germline, CDR1 is DFQATT and CDR2 is SNEGSKA (reference sequence). CDR3 in DNA: TGCAGTGCTAGGGACAGGGGTTTCTACGAGCAGTACTTC. It specifies CSARDRGFYEQYF.

The V gene is TRBV7-6, the J gene TRBJ1-2; D gene unclear. Germline assignment: CDR1 SGHVS and CDR2 FNYEAQ. This CDR3 region has 16 residues. V was clipped by 6 bases and J by 8 bases, with 25 bases between them. The CDR3: CASSYVGKRAVGGYTF. The CDR3 region has the DNA TGTGCCAGCAGTTATGTCGGGAAGAGAGCCGTCGGGGGCTACACCTTC.

As for this clonotype: Because it lacks the conserved phenylalanine or tryptophan at the end, this CDR3 is likely a read error. The chain uses TRBV7-3 and TRBJ2-7; no definite D call. From germline, CDR1 is SGHTA and CDR2 FQGTGA. The V end was cut by 5 bases, the J end by 4 bases, with 12 bases between. The CDR3 contains 13 residues. The CDR3 DNA follows: TGTGCCAGCAGCCTCCCGGGTGCTTACGAGCAGTACCTC. This translates into CASSLPGAYEQYL.

This clonotype was observed once. The germline gene is not matched at one end of the junction; a read error may be the cause. This chain connects TRBV6-1 to TRBJ1-5; TRBD1 aligns across 8 bases. Germline V gene sequence: CDR1 MNHNS, CDR2 SASEGT. The CDR3 length is 16 residues. The CDR3 bases are TGTGCCGGCAGTGTCCTACAGGGGGAAGGCAATCAGCCCCAGCATTTT. This codes for CAGSVLQGEGNQPQHF.

This chain links TRBV6-5 with TRBJ1-2; 11 bases line up with TRBD1. Germline assignment: CDR1 MNHEY and CDR2 SVGAGI. CDR3 length: 14 amino acids. V was clipped by 5 bases and J by 6 bases; unmatched bases: 5. The CDR3 region has the DNA TGTGCCAGCAGTGACCGGGACAGGGGGGATGGCTACACCTTC. Translated: CASSDRDRGDGYTF.

Turning to this clonotype: A read error may explain this, as a much larger clone is one base away. This chain connects TRBV15 to TRBJ2-5; 16 bases line up with TRBD2. The J segment lost 5 bases and the V segment lost 1 base, leaving 1 base of the junction unmatched. Germline lookup yields CDR1 LNHNV and CDR2 YYDKDF (reference sequence). This CDR3 comprises 16 residues. CDR3: CATSRGGLAGGETQYF. In DNA form, the CDR3 reads TGTGCCACCAGCAGAGGGGGACTAGCGGGAGGGGAGACCCAGTACTTC. Based on the CDR3 plus reference TRBV15 and TRBJ2-5, the full variable domain is DAMVIQNPRYQVTQFGKPVTLSCSQTLNHNVMYWYQQKSSQAPKLLFHYYDKDFNNEADTPDNFQSRRPNTSFCFLDIRSPGLGDTAMYLCATSRGGLAGGETQYFGPGTRLLVL.

The chain couples TRBV24-1 to TRBJ1-5; a weak D match, TRBD1 (5 bases). Deletions cut 4 bases from V and 11 bases from J, with 20 bases between. This CDR3 is 15 amino acids long. Germline V CDR1 and CDR2: KGHDR, SFDVKD. The CDR3 reads CATSESGTSSETQHF. DNA of the CDR3: TGTGCCACCAGTGAATCCGGGACTAGCTCAGAGACCCAGCATTTT.